This T cell receptor (beta chain) was profiled in a study of cytomegalovirus exposure and HLA in healthy donors. Study-wide context: Clustering assigned 81% of the approximately 370 genotyped donors to the Caucasian-associated ancestry cluster.

The CDR3 covers 15 residues. Trimming stripped 2 bases from V and 10 bases from J, with 19 bases between. Germline CDR1 and CDR2: SGHRS and YFSETQ. PCR employed 60 Vbeta and 13 Jbeta primers. The repertoire was sequenced with immunoSEQ multiplex PCR; TCRdb's copy has only in-frame clones and lacks some. This table has approximately 170,000 clones, 85% appearing once. When sampled, the donors appeared nominally healthy, though they likely had unrecorded immune exposures. The receptor comes from a boy aged 2 to 10 in good health and CMV-seronegative. This chain connects TRBV5-1 to TRBJ2-1; D perhaps matches TRBD2 (7 bases). Material: PBMCs. The CDR3 nucleotides read TGCGCCAGCAGCTTTCGGGCGGGGGCCCTTACGGAGCAGTTCTTC. Translated, it gives CASSFRAGALTEQFF.